The 2 T cell receptor beta chains below were found in one sample sequenced in a study of beta chain features in type 1 diabetes. Findings of the study overall: All four CD4+ subsets of Type 1 diabetes patients contained TCRB CDR3s that were moderately but significantly shorter.

As every portion of the isolated RNA was reverse transcribed, the sequencing read expressed TCRB transcripts. Libraries were prepared by immunoSEQ multiplex PCR; TCRdb keeps only in-frame clonotypes and omits some of them. Of 150,000 or so clones in the sample, about 8.1% were seen once. Their target antigens are unknown. The sequencing sample was made of central memory CD4+ T cells from blood. Receptors originate from a woman aged 18-29 years with type 1 diabetes.

The chain has TRBV4-1 and TRBJ2-5; no reliable D call. The CDR3 loop spans 13 amino acids. Germline CDR1 reads MGHRA; CDR2 reads YSYEKL. V was trimmed by 4 bases and J by 2 bases, leaving 8 bases between them. As DNA, the CDR3 is TGCGCCAGCAGCCTCATAGAACAAGAGACCCAGTACTTC. It translates to CASSLIEQETQYF.

In this sample, this clone turned up a few times. J is TRBJ2-5 and V is TRBV25-1, with 11 positions matching TRBD2. From germline, CDR1 is MGHDK and CDR2 SYGVNS. This CDR3 has 15 amino acids. With V trimmed by 4 bases and J by 0 bases, 1 base remained unmatched. CDR3 bases: TGTGCCAGCAGTGCGACTAGCGGGGACCAAGAGACCCAGTACTTC. It is translated as CASSATSGDQETQYF.